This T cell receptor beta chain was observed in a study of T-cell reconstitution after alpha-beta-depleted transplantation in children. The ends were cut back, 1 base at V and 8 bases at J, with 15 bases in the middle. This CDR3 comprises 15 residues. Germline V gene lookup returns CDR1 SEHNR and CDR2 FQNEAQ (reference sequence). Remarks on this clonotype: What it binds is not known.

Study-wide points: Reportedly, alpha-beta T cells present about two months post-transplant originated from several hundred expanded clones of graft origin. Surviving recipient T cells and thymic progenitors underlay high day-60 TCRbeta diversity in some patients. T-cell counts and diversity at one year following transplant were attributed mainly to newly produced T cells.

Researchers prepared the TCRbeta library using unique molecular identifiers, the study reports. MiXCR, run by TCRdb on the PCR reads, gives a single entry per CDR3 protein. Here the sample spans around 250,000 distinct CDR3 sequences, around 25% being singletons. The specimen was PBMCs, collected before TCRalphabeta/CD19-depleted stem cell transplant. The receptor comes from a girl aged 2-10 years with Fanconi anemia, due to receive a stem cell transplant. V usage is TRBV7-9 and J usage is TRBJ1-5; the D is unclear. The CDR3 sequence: CASSLEGKGGKPQHF. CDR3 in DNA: TGTGCCAGCAGCTTAGAAGGGAAGGGTGGTAAGCCCCAGCATTTT.